This TCR beta chain derives from a study of persistence of HIV-infected CD4 T cells. The overall study: The sample holds CD4+ T cells responsive to CMV or HIV-1 Gag. Points from the study as a whole: The rare CMV-responding cells with HIV-1 proviruses were not separately TCR-sequenced.

A single count supports this clone. Antigen: not known. The stimulus was an HIV-1 Gag 15-mer peptide pool, about 1 ug/peptide/mL. CD40L-negative CD69-negative CD45RO-high memory CD4+ T cells were sorted as populations depleted of antigen-responding cells. CD4+ T cell counts exceeded 400 cells/uL; CMV serology was positive. V was trimmed by 11 bases and J by 0 bases, leaving 10 bases between them. The CDR3 has 13 residues. The immunoSEQ assay was version 4, run in survey mode. Template was genomic DNA at 10 ng/uL, with up to about 1 ug used per sample. Produced via immunoSEQ multiplex PCR; TCRdb's table is partial and in-frame only. Of some 58,000 clones detected, 70% to 75% appear once; the ten largest clones hold about 1.8%.

This chain uses TRBV23-1 with TRBJ2-2; D assignment may be TRBD1 or TRBD2 (5 bases each). TRBV23-1 is sorted into the ORF group, with uncertain function. The sample was CD4+ T cells sorted from PBMCs after roughly 17-hour stimulation, taken from a patient who received antiretroviral therapy. This receptor was taken from an adult man with HIV who was CMV-seropositive. CDR3 nucleotide sequence: TGCGCCCCCGGGACCGCGAACACCGGGGAGCTGTTTTTT. Translated, it gives CAPGTANTGELFF.